This T cell receptor (beta chain) is from a study of blood T cell repertoires in COVID-19. On the study more broadly: Whether acute or convalescent, the COVID-19 samples came from the United States, Italy and Spain. In each case, the material was cDNA or gDNA derived from T cells, B-cell-depleted T cells, or PBMCs.

Germline V gives CDR1 MNHEY, CDR2 SVGEGT. With V trimmed by 6 bases and J by 6 bases, 13 bases remained unmatched. The CDR3 consists of 16 residues. The authors' processing: Reference gene primers were amplified, and this amplification served to estimate nucleated cell counts. Sequencing was performed with immunoSEQ multiplex PCR; in TCRdb, only in-frame clones are kept and a portion is missing. From that table come the V and J calls and clone size; the DNA was used to work out D and trimming. The sample holds around 150,000 clones, around 87% seen once. This sequence originates from an older woman with active COVID-19. This sequence joins TRBV6-2 or TRBV6-3 and TRBJ2-7, with 11 bases fitting TRBD2. Sequenced sample: peripheral blood. The CDR3 here is CASSRTSGPFLGEQYF. CDR3 nucleotide sequence: TGTGCCAGCAGCAGGACTAGCGGGCCTTTTCTAGGCGAGCAGTACTTC.